The next 11 T cell receptor beta chains were all read from a single sample in a study of blood T cell repertoires in COVID-19. The data were produced by immunoSEQ multiplex PCR, yet TCRdb's version contains in-frame clones alone and is incomplete. The sample includes about 160,000 clones, 87% of them seen just once. Sequencing was performed on peripheral blood. The receptor source for this set is a man older than 75 with acute or convalescent COVID-19.

This clone occurred once. This chain links TRBV19 with TRBJ2-7; 9 nucleotides align to TRBD1. The junction had 2 bases not matched to a gene; V was cut back by 5 bases and J by 3 bases. This CDR3 comprises 13 residues. Looked up from germline, CDR1 is LNHDA and CDR2 is SQIVND (reference sequence). CDR3 in DNA: TGTGCCAGTAGTGCGACAGGGGGCTACGAGCAGTACTTC. Translation gives CASSATGGYEQYF.

The CDR3 DNA reads as TGCGCCAGCAGCCTGACCGGACAGGGCCAAGAGACCCAGTACTTC. The encoded protein is CASSLTGQGQETQYF. The chain is built from TRBV5-1 and TRBJ2-5, with TRBD1 identical over 8 bases. CDR3 length: 15 residues. With V trimmed by 4 bases and J by 1 base, 6 bases remained unmatched. Looked up from germline, CDR1 is SGHRS and CDR2 is YFSETQ.

This clone was detected once. The rearrangement links TRBV27 to TRBJ2-6, with no clear D. The V end was cut by 3 bases, the J end by 3 bases, with 9 bases between. The CDR3 runs 15 residues. Per the germline V gene, CDR1 is MNHEY and CDR2 is SMNVEV (reference sequence). The CDR3 DNA reads as TGTGCCAGCAGTTTCAGGTTAAGTGGGGCCAACGTCCTGACTTTC. Translating it yields CASSFRLSGANVLTF.

This chain joins TRBV19 and TRBJ2-1; 10 positions agree with TRBD2. This CDR3 has 15 residues. Germline CDR1 is LNHDA and CDR2 is SQIVND (reference sequence). Unmatched junction bases numbered 2, after V lost 5 bases and J lost 1 base. The CDR3 here is CASSVLAGSYNEQFF. The CDR3 nucleotides are TGTGCCAGTAGTGTACTAGCGGGGTCCTACAATGAGCAGTTCTTC.

The chain carries TRBV9 and TRBJ1-4; no reliable D call. Germline V gene lookup returns CDR1 SGDLS and CDR2 YYNGEE. The V end lost 4 bases, the J end lost 8 bases, and 12 bases lay between the germline ends. This CDR3 is 13 amino acids long. The CDR3 sequence: CASSSYAGEKLFF. As DNA, the CDR3 is TGTGCCAGCAGCTCCTACGCGGGAGAAAAACTGTTTTTT. The complete variable domain, with remaining parts taken from reference TRBV9 and TRBJ1-4, reads DSGVTQTPKHLITATGQRVTLRCSPRSGDLSVYWYQQSLDQGLQFLIQYYNGEERAKGNILERFSAQQFPDLHSELNLSSLELGDSALYFCASSSYAGEKLFFGSGTQLSVL.

J is TRBJ2-1 and V is TRBV27, with 8 nucleotides matching TRBD2. This CDR3 spans 16 amino acids. Unmatched junction bases numbered 18, after V lost 7 bases and J lost 10 bases. Germline V gene lookup returns CDR1 MNHEY and CDR2 SMNVEV (reference sequence). CDR3 DNA: TGTGCCAGCATCCTAGCAGGGAGTGGCGGGAGGCAGGAGCAGTTCTTC. Translating it yields CASILAGSGGRQEQFF.

The chain uses TRBV6-5 and TRBJ2-1; 7 bases agree with TRBD1. The V gene's germline CDR1 is MNHEY and CDR2 SVGAGI. This CDR3 spans 15 amino acids. With V trimmed by 6 bases and J by 5 bases, 10 bases remained unmatched. The CDR3 sequence: CASSYTGDLDNEQFF. The CDR3 DNA reads TGTGCCAGCAGCTATACAGGGGATTTGGACAATGAGCAGTTCTTC.

In the case of this clone: The identical CDR3 is also encoded by other nucleotide sequences in the sample. The DNA for the CDR3 is TGCGCCAGCAGTCCGGACAGTCCTAATCAGCCCCAGCATTTT. This gives the protein CASSPDSPNQPQHF. The rearrangement links TRBV5-1 to TRBJ1-5; D is possibly TRBD1 (6 bases). The CDR3 has 14 amino acids. The germline V and J ends were trimmed by 5 bases and 4 bases, with 13 bases remaining between them. CDR1 and CDR2 from the germline V gene are SGHRS and YFSETQ.

The chain joins TRBV6-5 to TRBJ1-2, with D maybe TRBD1 (5 bases). Germline V lookup: CDR1 MNHEY, CDR2 SVGAGI. With 6 bases removed from V and 8 bases from J, the gap between germline ends came to 19 bases. The length of the CDR3 is 14 residues. DNA for the CDR3: TGTGCCAGCAGGGGAGGGGACGGGACGGGAGGCTACACCTTC. Its translation: CASRGGDGTGGYTF.

The CDR3 here is CSAQGQGKGYTF. CDR3 nucleotides: TGCAGCGCCCAGGGACAGGGAAAAGGCTACACCTTC. The rearrangement links TRBV29-1 to TRBJ1-2, with TRBD1 matching 9 bases. Germline trimming cut 7 bases from V and 8 bases from J; bases unmatched to any gene: 8. Germline CDR1 is SQVTM and CDR2 is ANQGSEA. This CDR3 has 12 amino acids.

V is TRBV10-2 and J is TRBJ1-3, with D perhaps matching TRBD1 (5 bases). CDR3 length equals 15 residues. Germline CDR1 WSHSY, CDR2 SAAADI. Trimming took 3 bases from V and 4 from J, leaving 13 bases between them. The CDR3 spells CASSDWGFSGNTIYF. The CDR3, as DNA: TGCGCCAGCAGTGACTGGGGCTTCTCAGGAAACACCATATATTTT.